This TCR beta chain is drawn from a study of blood T cells in healthy people across ages. Study conclusions and caveats: Compared with aged donors, long-lived donors showed fewer expanded clones, suggesting selection.

Details on this clonotype: Its specificity is not known.

Using a J-beta primer mix together with a sample-barcoded 5' primer, a second PCR was run for about 7 to 12 cycles. MiXCR was run by TCRdb on the 5' RACE reads, yielding one entry per CDR3 protein. The sample shows roughly 500,000 distinct CDR3 sequences, 27% of them seen only once. There were healthy Caucasian individuals from Russia, aged 6 to 90, serving as donors. The specimen was blood. The sequence was obtained from a woman between 65 and 79 years old in good health.

For the CDR3, the DNA is TGTGCCAGCAGTTATTGGGATACCGGGGAGCTGTTTTTT. Amino acid sequence: CASSYWDTGELFF. The V and J genes are TRBV6-5 and TRBJ2-2, with D hard to call. Germline V CDR1 and CDR2: MNHEY, SVGAGI. The CDR3 is made up of 13 amino acids. Trimming stripped 3 bases from V and 5 bases from J, with 7 bases between.